The source of this TCR beta chain is a study of cytomegalovirus exposure and HLA in healthy donors. Study-level points and caveats: Rarity characterized most TCR sequences, yet some public TCRs appeared in many donors.

The PCR ran on 60 Vbeta and 13 Jbeta primers. This table comes from immunoSEQ multiplex PCR, and its TCRdb copy is limited to in-frame clones, with some not included. The sample records 100,000 to 150,000 clones, 75% to 85% being singletons. For this clone: Its antigen is unidentified.

Unmatched junction bases numbered 6, after V lost 0 bases and J lost 4 bases. Germline CDR1 and CDR2: SGHAT and FQNNGV. This CDR3 contains 16 residues. Sequencing was done on a sample of PBMCs. This sequence joins TRBV11-2 and TRBJ2-1, with TRBD1 matching 7 bases. The source is a woman aged 45 to 65 in good health and CMV-seropositive. This chain's CDR3 is CASSLDRDSLYNEQFF. CDR3 bases: TGTGCCAGCAGCTTAGATAGGGACAGTTTGTACAATGAGCAGTTCTTC. The full variable domain, rest sourced from reference TRBV11-2 and TRBJ2-1, is EAGVAQSPRYKIIEKRQSVAFWCNPISGHATLYWYQQILGQGPKLLIQFQNNGVVDDSQLPKDRFSAERLKGVDSTLKIQPAKLEDSAVYLCASSLDRDSLYNEQFFGPGTRLTVL.